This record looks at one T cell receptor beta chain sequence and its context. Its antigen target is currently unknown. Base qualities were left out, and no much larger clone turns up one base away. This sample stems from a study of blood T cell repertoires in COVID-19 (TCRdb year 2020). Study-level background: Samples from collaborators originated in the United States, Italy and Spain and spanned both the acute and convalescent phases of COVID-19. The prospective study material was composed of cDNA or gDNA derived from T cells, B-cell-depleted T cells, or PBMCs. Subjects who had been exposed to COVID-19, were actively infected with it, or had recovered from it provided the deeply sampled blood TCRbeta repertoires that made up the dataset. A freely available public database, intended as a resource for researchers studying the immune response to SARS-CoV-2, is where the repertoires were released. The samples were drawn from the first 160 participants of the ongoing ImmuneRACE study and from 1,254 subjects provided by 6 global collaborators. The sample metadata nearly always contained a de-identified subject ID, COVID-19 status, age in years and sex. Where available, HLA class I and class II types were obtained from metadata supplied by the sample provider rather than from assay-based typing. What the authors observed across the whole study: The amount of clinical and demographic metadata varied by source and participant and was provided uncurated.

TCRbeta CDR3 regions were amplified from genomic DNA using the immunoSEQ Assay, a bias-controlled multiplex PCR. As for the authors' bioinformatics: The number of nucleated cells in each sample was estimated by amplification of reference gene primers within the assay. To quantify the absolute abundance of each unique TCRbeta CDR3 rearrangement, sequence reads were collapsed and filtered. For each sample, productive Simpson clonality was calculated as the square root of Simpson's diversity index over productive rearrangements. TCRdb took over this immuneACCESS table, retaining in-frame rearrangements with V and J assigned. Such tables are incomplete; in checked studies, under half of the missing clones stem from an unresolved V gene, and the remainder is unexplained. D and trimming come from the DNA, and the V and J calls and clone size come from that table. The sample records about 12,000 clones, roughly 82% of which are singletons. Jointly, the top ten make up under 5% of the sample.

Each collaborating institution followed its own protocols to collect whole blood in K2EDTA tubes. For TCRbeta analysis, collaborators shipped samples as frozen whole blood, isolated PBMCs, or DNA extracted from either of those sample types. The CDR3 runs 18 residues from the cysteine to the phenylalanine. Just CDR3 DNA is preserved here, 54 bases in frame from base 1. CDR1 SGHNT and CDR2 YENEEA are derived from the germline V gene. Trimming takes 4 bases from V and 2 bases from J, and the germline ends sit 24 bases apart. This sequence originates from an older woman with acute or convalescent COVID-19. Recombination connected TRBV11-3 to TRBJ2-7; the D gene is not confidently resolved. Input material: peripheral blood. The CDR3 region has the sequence CASSYTPPLVSKTYEQYF. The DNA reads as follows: TGTGCCAGCAGCTATACGCCCCCCTTAGTCTCCAAGACCTACGAGCAGTACTTC.